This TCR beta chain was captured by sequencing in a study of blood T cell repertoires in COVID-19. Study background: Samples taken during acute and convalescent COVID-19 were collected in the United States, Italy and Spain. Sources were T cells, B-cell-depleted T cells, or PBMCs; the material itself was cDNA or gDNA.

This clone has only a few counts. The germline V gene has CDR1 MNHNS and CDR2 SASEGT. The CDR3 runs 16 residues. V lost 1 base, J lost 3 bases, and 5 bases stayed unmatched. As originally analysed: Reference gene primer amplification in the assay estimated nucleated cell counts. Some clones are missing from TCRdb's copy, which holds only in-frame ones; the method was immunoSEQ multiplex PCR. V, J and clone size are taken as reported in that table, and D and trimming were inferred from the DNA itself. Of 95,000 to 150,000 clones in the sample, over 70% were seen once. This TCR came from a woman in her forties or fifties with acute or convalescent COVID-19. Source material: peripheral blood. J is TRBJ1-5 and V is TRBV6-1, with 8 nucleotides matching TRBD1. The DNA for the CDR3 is TGTGCCAGCAGTGAAGATAACAGGGGGTTCAATCAGCCCCAGCATTTT. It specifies CASSEDNRGFNQPQHF.